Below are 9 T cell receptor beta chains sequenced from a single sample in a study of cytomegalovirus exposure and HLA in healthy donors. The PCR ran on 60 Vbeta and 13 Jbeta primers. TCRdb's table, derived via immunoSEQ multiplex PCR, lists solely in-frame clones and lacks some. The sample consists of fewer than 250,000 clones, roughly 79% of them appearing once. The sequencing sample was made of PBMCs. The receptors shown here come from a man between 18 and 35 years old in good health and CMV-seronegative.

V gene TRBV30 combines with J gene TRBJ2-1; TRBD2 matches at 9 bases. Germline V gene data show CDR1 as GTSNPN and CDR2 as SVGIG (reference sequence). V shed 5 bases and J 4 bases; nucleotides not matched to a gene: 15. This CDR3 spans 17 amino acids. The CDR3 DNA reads TGTGCCTGGTCTAGCGGGAAGACCGCAGGTAGTTACAATGAGCAGTTCTTC. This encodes CAWSSGKTAGSYNEQFF. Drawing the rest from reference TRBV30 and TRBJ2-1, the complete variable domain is SQTIHQWPATLVQPVGSPLSLECTVEGTSNPNLYWYRQAAGRGLQLLFYSVGIGQISSEVPQNLSASRPQDRQFILSSKKLLLSDSGFYLCAWSSGKTAGSYNEQFFGPGTRLTVL.

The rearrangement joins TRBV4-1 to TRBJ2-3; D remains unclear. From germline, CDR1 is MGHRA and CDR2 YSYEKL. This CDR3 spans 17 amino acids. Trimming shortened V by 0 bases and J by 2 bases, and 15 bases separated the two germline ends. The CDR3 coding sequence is TGCGCCAGCAGCCAAGATGGAGCAGCGACCTTCACAGATACGCAGTATTTT. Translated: CASSQDGAATFTDTQYF.

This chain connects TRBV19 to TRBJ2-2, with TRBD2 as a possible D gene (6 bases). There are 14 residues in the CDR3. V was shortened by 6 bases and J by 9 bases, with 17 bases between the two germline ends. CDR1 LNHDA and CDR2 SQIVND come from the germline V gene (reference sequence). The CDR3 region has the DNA TGTGCCAGTAGGCCCCGGGACTCGAGGCGGGAGCTGTTTTTT. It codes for CASRPRDSRRELFF.

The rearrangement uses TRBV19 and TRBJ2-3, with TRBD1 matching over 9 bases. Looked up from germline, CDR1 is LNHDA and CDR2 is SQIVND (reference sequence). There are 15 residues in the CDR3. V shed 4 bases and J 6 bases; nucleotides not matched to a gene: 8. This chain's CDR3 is CASSTGTGNEDTQYF. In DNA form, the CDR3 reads TGTGCCAGTAGTACCGGGACAGGGAATGAGGATACGCAGTATTTT.

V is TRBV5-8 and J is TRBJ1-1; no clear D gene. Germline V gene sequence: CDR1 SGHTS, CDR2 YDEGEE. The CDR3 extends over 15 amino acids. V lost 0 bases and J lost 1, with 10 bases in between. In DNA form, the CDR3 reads TGTGCCAGCAGCTTGGCGTCAGGTTGGAACACTGAAGCTTTCTTT. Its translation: CASSLASGWNTEAFF.

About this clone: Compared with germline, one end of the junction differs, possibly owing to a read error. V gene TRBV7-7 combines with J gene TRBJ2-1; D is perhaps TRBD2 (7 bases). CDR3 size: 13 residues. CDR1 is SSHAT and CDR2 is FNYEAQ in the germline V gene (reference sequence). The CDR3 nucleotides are TGTGCTAGCAGCTTAGGGGGAGGGACAGAGCAGTTCTTC. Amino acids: CASSLGGGTEQFF.

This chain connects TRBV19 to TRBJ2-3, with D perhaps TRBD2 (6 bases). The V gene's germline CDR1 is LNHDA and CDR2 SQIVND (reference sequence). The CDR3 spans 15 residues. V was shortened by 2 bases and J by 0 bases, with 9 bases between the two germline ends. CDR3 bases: TGTGCCAGTAGTATACTAGCGTCTAGCACAGATACGCAGTATTTT. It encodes CASSILASSTDTQYF.

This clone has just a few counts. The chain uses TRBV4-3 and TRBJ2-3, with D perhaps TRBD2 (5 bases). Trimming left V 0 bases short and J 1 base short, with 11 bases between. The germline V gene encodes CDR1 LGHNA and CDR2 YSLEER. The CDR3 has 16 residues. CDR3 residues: CASSQDGPGGTDTQYF. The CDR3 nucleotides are TGCGCCAGCAGCCAAGATGGGCCCGGGGGCACAGATACGCAGTATTTT.

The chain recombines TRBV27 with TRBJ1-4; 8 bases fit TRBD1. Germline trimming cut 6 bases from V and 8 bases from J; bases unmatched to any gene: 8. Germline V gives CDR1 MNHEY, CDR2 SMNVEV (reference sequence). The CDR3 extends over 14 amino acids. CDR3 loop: CASRPGGAKEKLFF. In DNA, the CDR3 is TGTGCCAGCAGACCAGGGGGCGCGAAAGAAAAACTGTTTTTT.